This T cell receptor beta chain comes out of a study of blood T cell repertoires in COVID-19. The repertoire was sequenced with immunoSEQ multiplex PCR; TCRdb's copy has only in-frame clones and lacks some. The sample lists more than 200,000 clones, 88% occurring once. This CDR3 is 14 amino acids long. With V trimmed by 0 bases and J by 9 bases, 5 bases remained unmatched. Germline V CDR1 and CDR2: SGHKS, YYEKEE (reference sequence). J is TRBJ2-4 and V is TRBV5-5, with TRBD2 identical over 8 bases. The source of this sequence is a man in his sixties or seventies with acute or convalescent COVID-19. The sample comprised peripheral blood. CDR3 protein: CASSLGAGGLIQYF. The CDR3 region has the DNA TGTGCCAGCAGCTTGGGTGCGGGGGGTCTCATTCAGTACTTC.